The clone carrying this T cell receptor beta chain was seen many times. Its antigen is not known. This CDR3 region has 13 residues. CDR1 is SQVTM and CDR2 is ANQGSEA in the germline V gene. The ends were cut back, 6 bases at V and 2 bases at J, with 12 bases in the middle. With a J-beta primer mix and a sample-barcoded 5' primer, a second PCR ran 7 to 11 cycles. MiXCR, applied by TCRdb to the 5' RACE reads, yields one record per CDR3 protein. The table lists 1.5 million to 2 million distinct CDR3 sequences, roughly 27% of them singletons. Each donor gave around 9.6 milliliters of peripheral blood. The data are from a study of blood T cells in healthy people across ages. The study, taken as a whole, reports: Higher diversity, along with more naive CD4+ cells, distinguished long-lived donors from aged donors.

The chain joins TRBV29-1 to TRBJ2-3, with D unclear. Sequences were obtained from blood. The TCR was taken from a young woman in good health. CDR3 sequence (DNA): TGCAGCGTCAAGACGGTCCTCACAGATACGCAGTATTTT. Protein product: CSVKTVLTDTQYF.